The 26 T cell receptor beta chains below were found in one sample sequenced in a study of regulatory T cells in long-lasting Graves disease. Sequencing libraries for TCR beta were prepared with iRepertoire HTBI primers and Arm-PCR of CDR3 regions. From the multiplex PCR reads, TCRdb called clonotypes with MiXCR, one entry per CDR3 protein. This sample yields roughly 560,000 distinct CDR3 sequences, of which 12% are seen a single time; approximately 9.6% belongs to the top ten. Time point in this sample: newly diagnosed GD, antithyroid drugs for less than 3 months. Generation of the TCR library employed RNA extracted from PBMCs. This sample also appeared in a second study, on T cells in Graves' hyperthyroidism and ophthalmopathy.

Sequenced here: peripheral blood mononuclear cells (PBMCs), sampled at new diagnosis, from a patient treated with antithyroid drugs. The origin of the receptors is a woman aged 25 to 39 with Graves disease.

This clonotype was detected ten times or more. The junction does not match germline at one end; this may be a read error. CDR3 in amino acids: CASSQASGEQFF. For the CDR3, the DNA is TGCGCCAGCAGCCAGGCTAGCGGGGAGCAGTTCTTC. The chain couples TRBV11-2 to TRBJ2-1; TRBD2 aligns across 8 bases. Germline V CDR1 and CDR2: SGHAT, FQNNGV. This CDR3 is 12 amino acids long.

This clonotype was recorded a few times. J is TRBJ2-7 and V is TRBV27; D not resolved. CDR3 size: 11 residues. The V end lost 4 bases, the J end lost 6 bases, and 7 bases lay between the germline ends. CDR1 and CDR2 from the germline V gene are MNHEY and SMNVEV (reference sequence). CDR3 in DNA: TGTGCCAGCAGTTGGCGAGGCGAGCAGTACTTC. This gives the protein CASSWRGEQYF.

At least ten counts were recorded for this clonotype. The J gene is TRBJ1-1, the V gene TRBV28; D not resolved. The germline gives CDR1 MDHEN, CDR2 SYDVKM. Trimming pared 3 bases from V and 12 bases from J, leaving 17 bases between. This CDR3 spans 13 amino acids. The CDR3 nucleotides are TGTGCCAGCAGTTTGCCTCCCCTCGACCTCTCTTTCTTT. It specifies CASSLPPLDLSFF. Supplemented by reference TRBV28 and TRBJ1-1, the full variable domain reads DVKVTQSSRYLVKRTGEKVFLECVQDMDHENMFWYRQDPGLGLRLIYFSYDVKMKEKGDIPEGYSVSREKKERFSLILESASTNQTSMYLCASSLPPLDLSFFGQGTRLTVV.

This clonotype occurred many times. The rearrangement uses TRBV12-3 or TRBV12-4 and TRBJ1-5; D is ambiguous. V lost 3 bases, J lost 6 bases, and 15 bases lay in between. This CDR3 is built from 15 residues. The CDR3 reads CASSFRTGVSQPQHF. As DNA, the CDR3 is TGTGCCAGCAGTTTTCGGACTGGGGTAAGTCAGCCCCAGCATTTT.

This clonotype occurred many times. This rearrangement joins TRBV4-1 to TRBJ2-7; 10 nucleotides match TRBD2. Germline CDR1 is MGHRA and CDR2 is YSYEKL. V lost 1 base and J lost 5; bases outside the gene matches: 8. The CDR3 contains 16 residues. CDR3 sequence reads: CASSQGAGGPLDEQYF. In DNA, the CDR3 is TGCGCCAGCAGCCAAGGAGCGGGAGGGCCACTCGACGAGCAGTACTTC.

This clonotype was recorded many times. The V call is TRBV20-1, the J call TRBJ2-3; D gene ambiguous. The V end was cut by 2 bases, the J end by 1 base, with 10 bases between. CDR1 and CDR2 (germline): DFQATT, SNEGSKA (reference sequence). The CDR3 length is 14 residues. The CDR3 region has the DNA TGCAGTGCTAGAATCAGTGACGGCACAGATACGCAGTATTTT. It codes for CSARISDGTDTQYF.

The chain has TRBV5-6 and TRBJ2-7; TRBD1 aligns across 7 bases. The J segment lost 6 bases and the V segment lost 2 bases, leaving 20 bases of the junction unmatched. Germline CDR1 and CDR2: SGHDT and YYEEEE. CDR3 length: 18 amino acids. The CDR3 here is CASSFFIKRRDRGSEQYF. CDR3 nucleotide sequence: TGTGCCAGCAGCTTCTTTATAAAACGCCGGGACAGAGGATCCGAGCAGTACTTC.

The rearrangement links TRBV5-4 to TRBJ1-5; D gene unclear. Germline CDR1 and CDR2: SGHNT and YYREEE (reference sequence). With 0 bases removed from V and 5 bases from J, the gap between germline ends came to 12 bases. CDR3 length: 15 residues. The CDR3 region has the DNA TGTGCCAGCAGCTTGGCCCCCGGGTTTGATCAGCCCCAGCATTTT. This codes for CASSLAPGFDQPQHF.

This clonotype was counted ten times or more. This rearrangement joins TRBV6-1 to TRBJ1-5; no clear D. V was trimmed by 4 bases and J by 5 bases, leaving 12 bases between them. The CDR3 is made up of 14 amino acids. Germline CDR1 is MNHNS and CDR2 is SASEGT. The CDR3 protein is CASSGRAFDQPQHF. For the CDR3, the DNA is TGTGCCAGCAGTGGGCGGGCCTTCGATCAGCCCCAGCATTTT.

This clonotype was detected many times. This rearrangement joins TRBV20-1 to TRBJ2-7; D is perhaps TRBD2 (6 bases). Germline CDR1 is DFQATT and CDR2 is SNEGSKA (reference sequence). Trimming took off 3 bases at V and 2 bases at J, with 8 bases between the two ends. CDR3 length equals 12 residues. The CDR3 region is CSARGGPYEQYF. The CDR3 DNA reads TGCAGTGCTAGGGGGGGTCCCTACGAGCAGTACTTC.

At least ten counts were recorded for this clonotype. The genes are TRBV6-1 and TRBJ1-1; maybe TRBD1 (6 bases). V lost 5 bases to trimming and J lost 8 bases, with 21 bases between them. Germline V gene lookup returns CDR1 MNHNS and CDR2 SASEGT. The CDR3 is made up of 15 amino acids. The CDR3 region is CASSLEGGAGLEAFF. The CDR3 DNA follows: TGTGCCAGCAGTCTGGAGGGGGGCGCTGGTTTGGAAGCTTTCTTT.

The table lists this clonotype with many counts. The CDR3 protein is CSARRTGVHNSPLHF. DNA for the CDR3: TGCAGTGCTAGAAGGACAGGGGTTCATAATTCACCCCTCCACTTT. The rearrangement uses TRBV20-1 and TRBJ1-6; 9 bases map to TRBD1. From germline, CDR1 is DFQATT and CDR2 SNEGSKA (reference sequence). This CDR3 has 15 amino acids. The junction had 4 bases not matched to a gene; V was cut back by 2 bases and J by 5 bases.

This rearrangement joins TRBV2 to TRBJ1-2, with D possibly being TRBD1 (5 bases). Germline V gene lookup returns CDR1 SNHLY and CDR2 FYNNEI. Deletions cut 9 bases from V and 6 bases from J, with 14 bases between. This CDR3 is built from 12 residues. The CDR3 is CASNGGSDGYTF. Written as DNA, the CDR3 is TGTGCCAGTAATGGGGGTTCCGATGGCTACACCTTC.

The chain joins TRBV5-5 to TRBJ2-2; a weak D match, TRBD1 (6 bases). The germline CDR1 and CDR2 sequences are SGHKS and YYEKEE (reference sequence). The CDR3 has 17 amino acids. Trimming took off 4 bases at V and 7 bases at J, with 23 bases between the two ends. The CDR3 loop reads CASSASGTTPTGGELFF. For the CDR3, the DNA is TGTGCCAGCAGCGCTTCCGGGACAACTCCAACAGGCGGGGAGCTGTTTTTT.

At least ten counts were recorded for this clonotype. J is TRBJ2-7 and V is TRBV27; D remains ambiguous. Germline values: CDR1 MNHEY, CDR2 SMNVEV (reference sequence). The CDR3 is 16 residues long. V lost 4 bases to trimming and J lost 3 bases, with 19 bases between them. The CDR3 protein is CASSSQFTGRHYEQYF. CDR3 in DNA: TGTGCCAGCAGTTCTCAGTTTACGGGCCGTCACTACGAGCAGTACTTC.

This clonotype was seen only a few times. The gene calls are TRBV20-1 and TRBJ2-2; D perhaps matches TRBD1 (6 bases). CDR1 and CDR2 from the germline V gene are DFQATT and SNEGSKA (reference sequence). V lost 5 bases and J lost 5, with 24 bases in between. The CDR3 has 17 amino acids. CDR3 in DNA: TGCAGTGCTCTCACCCGCGACAGGTTTTATTCGACCGGGGAGCTGTTTTTT. This codes for CSALTRDRFYSTGELFF.

This clonotype was observed a few times. The chain recombines TRBV20-1 with TRBJ2-7; TRBD2 agrees at 7 bases. After removal of 2 bases from V and 2 bases from J, the junction contained 12 bases not matched to a gene. The CDR3 is 16 amino acids. Germline V gene lookup returns CDR1 DFQATT and CDR2 SNEGSKA (reference sequence). As DNA, the CDR3 is TGCAGTGCTAGATCCCCGGAGGGGCTAGCGGCCTACGAGCAGTACTTC. This sequence encodes CSARSPEGLAAYEQYF.

Many counts were recorded for this clonotype. The chain couples TRBV12-3 or TRBV12-4 to TRBJ2-1, with D unresolved. With 3 bases removed from V and 7 bases from J, the gap between germline ends came to 16 bases. This CDR3 has 15 amino acids. The DNA of the CDR3 is TGTGCCAGCAGTTTTCCCCCTCCCAGAGCAAATGAGCAGTTCTTC. Translated, it gives CASSFPPPRANEQFF.

This clonotype has a single count. This may come from a read error, since a much larger clone is one base off. This chain uses TRBV19 with TRBJ2-7, with 12 nucleotides matching TRBD2. The CDR3 runs 15 residues. V shed 6 bases and J 4 bases; nucleotides not matched to a gene: 7. Germline CDR1 reads LNHDA; CDR2 reads SQIVND (reference sequence). CDR3 in DNA: TGTGCCAGTAGCTCACCACTAGCGGGAGGTTACGAGCAGTACTTC. Translation: CASSSPLAGGYEQYF.

This clonotype appeared many times. The chain joins TRBV2 to TRBJ2-5; unclear D gene. This CDR3 is 11 amino acids long. Trimming removed 7 bases at V and 5 bases at J, with 8 bases between. CDR1 SNHLY and CDR2 FYNNEI come from the germline V gene. CDR3 amino acids: CASTWQETQYF. The DNA of the CDR3 is TGTGCCAGCACCTGGCAGGAGACCCAGTACTTC. Full variable domain (outside the CDR3, taken from reference TRBV2 and TRBJ2-5): EPEVTQTPSHQVTQMGQEVILRCVPISNHLYFYWYRQILGQKVEFLVSFYNNEISEKSEIFDDQFSVERPDGSNFTLKIRSTKLEDSAMYFCASTWQETQYFGPGTRLLVL.

A word on this clonotype: A much larger clone is a single base away; this may be a read error. The V and J genes are TRBV5-5 and TRBJ1-1, with D hard to call. The germline CDR1 and CDR2 sequences are SGHKS and YYEKEE (reference sequence). The length of the CDR3 is 13 residues. CDR3 bases: TGTGCCAGCAGCGCCGACCCGAACACTGAAGCTTGCTTT. Its translation is CASSADPNTEACF. The full variable domain, in which reference TRBV5-5 and TRBJ1-1 provide the parts outside the CDR3, is DAGVTQSPTHLIKTRGQQVTLRCSPISGHKSVSWYQQVLGQGPQFIFQYYEKEERGRGNFPDRFSARQFPNYSSELNVNALLLGDSALYLCASSADPNTEACFGQGTRLTVV.

This clonotype was picked up many times. This chain uses TRBV11-2 with TRBJ1-4; perhaps TRBD1 as D (5 bases). Trimming pared 0 bases from V and 8 bases from J, leaving 13 bases between. From germline, CDR1 is SGHAT and CDR2 FQNNGV. This CDR3 is built from 15 residues. The CDR3 reads CASSLDPGLEEKLFF. Written as DNA, the CDR3 is TGTGCCAGCAGCTTAGATCCGGGACTGGAGGAAAAACTGTTTTTT.

This clonotype was observed many times. This sequence joins TRBV6-5 and TRBJ2-5; D is unresolved. This CDR3 spans 15 amino acids. Looked up from germline, CDR1 is MNHEY and CDR2 is SVGAGI. Deletions cut 0 bases from V and 4 bases from J, with 12 bases between. CDR3 sequence: CASSYSVLVLETQYF. CDR3 nucleotide sequence: TGTGCCAGCAGTTACTCGGTCTTAGTTTTAGAGACCCAGTACTTC.

The table lists this clonotype with many counts. The chain joins TRBV11-2 to TRBJ2-2, with D uncertain. The germline V gene encodes CDR1 SGHAT and CDR2 FQNNGV. The CDR3 is 16 amino acids. Trimming left V 6 bases short and J 4 bases short, with 18 bases between. This CDR3 is CASRGILEGITGELFF. CDR3 DNA: TGTGCCAGCAGGGGGATTCTGGAAGGGATCACCGGGGAGCTGTTTTTT.

This clonotype was counted between two and nine times. The germline gene is not matched at one end of the junction; a read error may be the cause. The genes are TRBV28 and TRBJ1-1; weak D call: TRBD1 (5 bases). The V gene's germline CDR1 is MDHEN and CDR2 SYDVKM. The CDR3 loop spans 13 amino acids. This CDR3 is CASGFGTNTEAFF. The DNA of the CDR3 is TGTGCCAGCGGTTTCGGGACTAACACTGAAGCTTTCTTT. Drawing the rest from reference TRBV28 and TRBJ1-1, the complete variable domain is DVKVTQSSRYLVKRTGEKVFLECVQDMDHENMFWYRQDPGLGLRLIYFSYDVKMKEKGDIPEGYSVSREKKERFSLILESASTNQTSMYLCASGFGTNTEAFFGQGTRLTVV.

This clonotype was recorded at least ten times. J is TRBJ1-2 and V is TRBV2; the D gene is possibly TRBD1 (6 bases). Germline CDR1 and CDR2: SNHLY and FYNNEI. Trimming cost V 3 bases and J 10 bases, with 9 bases left between them. There are 11 residues in the CDR3. The chain's CDR3 is CASSDRGNYTF. CDR3 sequence (DNA): TGTGCCAGCAGTGACAGGGGTAACTACACCTTC.